This T cell receptor beta chain was obtained from a study of T cell responses to AZD1222 COVID-19 vaccine. The germline CDR1 and CDR2 sequences are KGHSH and LQKENI. The CDR3 is made up of 16 amino acids. The junction had 7 bases not matched to a gene; V was cut back by 3 bases and J by 4 bases. Overall study findings and caveats: Donors skewed white British and female; clonal diversity was possibly underestimated. Sampled repertoires all dated from after the peak T cell response. AZD1222 recipients seropositive at baseline numbered only 5 to 7.

Assay used: immunoSEQ multiplex PCR; TCRdb lists only in-frame clones, some missing. The sample consists of roughly 90,000 clones, roughly nine tenths of them appearing once. Note on this clone: Its antigen is still unknown.

The analysis combined second doses at about 4 or about 12 weeks. The sample here was peripheral blood, taken 28 days after the second AZD1222 dose. This chain uses TRBV18 with TRBJ2-1, with 9 nucleotides matching TRBD2. This clonotype was sampled from an adult who received the AZD1222 COVID-19 vaccine. The CDR3 loop reads CASSPPNSGGYNEQFF. The CDR3 nucleotides read TGTGCCAGCTCACCCCCAAATAGCGGGGGTTACAATGAGCAGTTCTTC.